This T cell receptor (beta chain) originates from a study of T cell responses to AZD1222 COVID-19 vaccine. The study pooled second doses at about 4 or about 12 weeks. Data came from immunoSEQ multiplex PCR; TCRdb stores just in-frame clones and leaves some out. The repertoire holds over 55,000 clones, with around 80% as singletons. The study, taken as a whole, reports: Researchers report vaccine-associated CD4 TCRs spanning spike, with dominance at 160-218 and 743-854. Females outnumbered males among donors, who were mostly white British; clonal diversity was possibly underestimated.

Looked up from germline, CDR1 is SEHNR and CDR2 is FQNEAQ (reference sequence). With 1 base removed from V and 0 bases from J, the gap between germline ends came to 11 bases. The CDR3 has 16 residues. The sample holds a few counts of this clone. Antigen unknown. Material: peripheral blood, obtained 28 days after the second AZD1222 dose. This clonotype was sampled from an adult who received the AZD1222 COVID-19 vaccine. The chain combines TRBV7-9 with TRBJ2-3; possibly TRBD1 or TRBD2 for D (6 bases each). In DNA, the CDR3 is TGTGCCAGCAGCTTAGGAGGGGGACTCAGCACAGATACGCAGTATTTT. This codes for CASSLGGGLSTDTQYF.